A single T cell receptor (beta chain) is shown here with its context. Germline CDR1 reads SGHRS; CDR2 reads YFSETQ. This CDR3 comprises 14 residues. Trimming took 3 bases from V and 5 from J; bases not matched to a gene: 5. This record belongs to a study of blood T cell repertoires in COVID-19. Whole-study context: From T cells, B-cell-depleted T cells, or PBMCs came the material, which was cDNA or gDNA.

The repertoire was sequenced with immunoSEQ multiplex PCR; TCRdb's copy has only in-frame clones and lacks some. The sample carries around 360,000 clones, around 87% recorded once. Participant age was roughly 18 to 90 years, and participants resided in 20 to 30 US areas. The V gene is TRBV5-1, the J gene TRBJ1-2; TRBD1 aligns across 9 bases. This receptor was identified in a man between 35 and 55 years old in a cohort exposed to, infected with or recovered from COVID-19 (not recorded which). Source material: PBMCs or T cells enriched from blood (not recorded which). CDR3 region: CASSSQGAGYGYTF. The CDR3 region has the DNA TGCGCCAGCAGCTCACAGGGGGCAGGTTATGGCTACACCTTC.